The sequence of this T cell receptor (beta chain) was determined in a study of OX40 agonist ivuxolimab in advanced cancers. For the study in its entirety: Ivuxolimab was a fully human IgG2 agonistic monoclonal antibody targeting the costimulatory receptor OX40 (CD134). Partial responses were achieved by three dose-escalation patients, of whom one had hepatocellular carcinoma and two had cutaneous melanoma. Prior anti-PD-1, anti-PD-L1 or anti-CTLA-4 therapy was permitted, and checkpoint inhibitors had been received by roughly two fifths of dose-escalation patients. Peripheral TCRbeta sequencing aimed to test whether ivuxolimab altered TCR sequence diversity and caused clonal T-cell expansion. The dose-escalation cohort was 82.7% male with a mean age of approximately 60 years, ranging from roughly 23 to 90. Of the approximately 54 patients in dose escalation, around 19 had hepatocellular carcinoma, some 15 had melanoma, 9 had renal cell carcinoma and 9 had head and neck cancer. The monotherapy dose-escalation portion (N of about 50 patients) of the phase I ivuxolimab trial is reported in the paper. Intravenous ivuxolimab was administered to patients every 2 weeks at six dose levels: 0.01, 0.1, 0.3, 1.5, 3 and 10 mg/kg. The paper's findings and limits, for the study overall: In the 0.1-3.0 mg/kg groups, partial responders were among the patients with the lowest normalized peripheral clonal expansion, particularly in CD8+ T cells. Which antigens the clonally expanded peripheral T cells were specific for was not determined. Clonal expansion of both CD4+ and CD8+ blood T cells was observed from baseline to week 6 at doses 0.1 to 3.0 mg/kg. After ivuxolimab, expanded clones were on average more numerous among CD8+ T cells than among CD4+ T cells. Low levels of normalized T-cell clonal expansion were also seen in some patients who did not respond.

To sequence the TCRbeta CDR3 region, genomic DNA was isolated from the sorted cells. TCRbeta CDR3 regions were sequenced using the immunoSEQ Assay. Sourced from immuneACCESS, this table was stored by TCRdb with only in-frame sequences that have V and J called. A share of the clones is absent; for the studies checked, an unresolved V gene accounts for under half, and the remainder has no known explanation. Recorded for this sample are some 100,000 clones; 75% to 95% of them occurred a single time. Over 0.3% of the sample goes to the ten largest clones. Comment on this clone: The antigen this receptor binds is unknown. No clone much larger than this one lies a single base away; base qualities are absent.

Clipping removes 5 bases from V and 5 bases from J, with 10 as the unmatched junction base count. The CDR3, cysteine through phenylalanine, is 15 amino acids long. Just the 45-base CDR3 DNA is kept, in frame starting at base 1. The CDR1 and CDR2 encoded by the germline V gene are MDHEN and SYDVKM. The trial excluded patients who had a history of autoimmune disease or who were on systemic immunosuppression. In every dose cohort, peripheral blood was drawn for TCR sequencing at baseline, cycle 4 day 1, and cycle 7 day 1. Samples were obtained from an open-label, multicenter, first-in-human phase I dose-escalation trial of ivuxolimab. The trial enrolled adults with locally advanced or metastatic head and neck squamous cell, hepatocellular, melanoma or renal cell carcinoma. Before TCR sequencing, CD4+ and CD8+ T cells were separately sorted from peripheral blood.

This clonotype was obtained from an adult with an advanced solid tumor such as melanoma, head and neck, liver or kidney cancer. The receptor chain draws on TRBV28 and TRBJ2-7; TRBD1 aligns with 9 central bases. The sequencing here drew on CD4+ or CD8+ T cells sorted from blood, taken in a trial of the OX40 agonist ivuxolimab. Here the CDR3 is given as CASSTSGTGINEQYF. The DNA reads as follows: TGTGCCAGCAGTACCTCGGGGACAGGGATCAACGAGCAGTACTTC.